Described below is a single T cell receptor (beta chain) sequence and its context. Germline V CDR1 and CDR2: SGHRS, YFSETQ. The V segment lost 4 bases and the J segment 5 bases; nucleotides outside the gene matches: 7. CDR3 size: 16 residues. The entry originates in a study of blood T cell repertoires in COVID-19. At the level of the study: Some COVID-19 samples were acute and others convalescent; all came from the United States, Italy and Spain.

Clones were read by immunoSEQ multiplex PCR, and TCRdb kept only the in-frame ones, dropping some. The table shows about 42,000 clones, with roughly 86% occurring only once. The sequence was collected from a man between 65 and 85 years old with acute or convalescent COVID-19. The chain couples TRBV5-1 to TRBJ2-3; 13 bases are shared with TRBD2. The sequenced sample was peripheral blood. The DNA for the CDR3 is TGCGCCAGCAGCCCGGGGACTAGCGGGGAAGGAGATACGCAGTATTTT. Translating gives CASSPGTSGEGDTQYF.